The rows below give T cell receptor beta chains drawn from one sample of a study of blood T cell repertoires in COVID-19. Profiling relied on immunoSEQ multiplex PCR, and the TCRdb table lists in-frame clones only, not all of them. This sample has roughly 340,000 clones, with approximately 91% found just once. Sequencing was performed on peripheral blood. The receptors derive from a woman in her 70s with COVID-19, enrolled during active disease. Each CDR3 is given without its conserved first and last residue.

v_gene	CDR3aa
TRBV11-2	ASSLRRLVVAYNEQF
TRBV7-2	ASSLGLAGGTGELF
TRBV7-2	ASGRRSHYGYT
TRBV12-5	ASGLTPSEKLF
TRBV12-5	ASGLAGDRVTATNEKLF
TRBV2	ASRPSGHLSYEQY
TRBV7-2	ASSINIEQY
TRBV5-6	ASSFDRGEPQH
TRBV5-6	ASSETGIHTDTQY
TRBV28	ASSGTRPDTDTQY
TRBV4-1	ASRGLGTRDNEQF
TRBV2	ASTGTVTGELF
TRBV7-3	ASSLTLVATDTQY
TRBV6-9	ASSYPGFYNEQF
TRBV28	ASSPPNRENTEAF
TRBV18	ASSPERTGGYGYT
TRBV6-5	ASSQPGQINIQY
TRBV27	ASSPRRGSPLH
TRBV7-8	ASRHGRGLNTEAF
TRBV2	ASSFDRFSPLH
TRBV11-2	ASSPRPGGNEKLF
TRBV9	ASSGQGYGNTIY
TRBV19	ASSIGGGQPQH
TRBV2	ASRTPGKEDTQY
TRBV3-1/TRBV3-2	ASSQNGGGSEAF
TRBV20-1	SASSGSQETQY
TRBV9	ASSVASVADTQY
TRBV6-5	ASTAPTGADTQY
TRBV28	ASSSIDRDSYEQY
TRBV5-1	ASSLSSGGSYEQY
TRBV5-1	ASSLRAGGSEETQY
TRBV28	ASSSAQLSGNTIY
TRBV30	AWSVRGARQPQH
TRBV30	AWSGIPMNTEAF
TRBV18	ASSLQGRGQTYGYT
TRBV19	ASSRVSGAQTYGYT
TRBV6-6	ASIEGQGFSPLH
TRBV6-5	ASSPGQSYYEQY
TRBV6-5	ASSYSEPPVLGYT
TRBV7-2	ASSRDRTDTQY
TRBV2	ASSSQGGGYT
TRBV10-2	ASSESGGFVRKLF
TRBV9	ASSVGVDSDGYNEQF
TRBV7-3	ASSLQGGDTQY
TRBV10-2	ASSESGDPQPQH
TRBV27	AAGTGTRQY
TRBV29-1	SVETQGRNTEAF
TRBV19	ASSTRDRGPNTEAF
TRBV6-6	ASSYSGQETGELF
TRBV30	AGRQGNGYT
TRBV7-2	ASSLAPGQGPGYT
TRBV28	ASRSLGGLSTGELF
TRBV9	ASATGLSNYGYT
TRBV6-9	ASSYFWSSYEQY
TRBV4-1	ASSHIGLAGGPAREETQY
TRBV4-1	ASSQVPGQAYEQY
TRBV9	ASSSSRGTGELF
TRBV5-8	ASSIHLEAF
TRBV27	ASSFGLAGMDEQF